The source of this T cell receptor (beta chain) is a study of identical twins. This clonotype has a handful of counts. TCRdb ran MiXCR on the 5' RACE reads and lists one entry per CDR3 protein. This table has about 220,000 distinct CDR3 sequences, over 5% appearing once. Germline CDR1 reads SQVTM; CDR2 reads ANQGSEA. The CDR3 sequence is 11 residues long. V was trimmed by 5 bases and J by 4 bases, leaving 8 bases between them. These data were likewise used in another study, on T cells expressing NK-cell markers. That work contributes: Seven of eight sequenced donors tested HCMV-seropositive; one tested seronegative.

The clonotype comes from a woman aged 18 to 35 in good health. Sequencing was performed on CD8+ T cells sorted from blood. V is TRBV29-1 and J is TRBJ2-5; D not certain. The chain's CDR3 is CSVRPRETQYF. The CDR3 DNA is TGCAGCGTTCGTCCAAGAGAGACCCAGTACTTC.